The clone carrying this T cell receptor (beta chain) was counted only a few times. This sample was taken from a study of blood T cell repertoires in COVID-19. The wider study: Nucleic acid was either cDNA or gDNA, and it came from T cells, B-cell-depleted T cells, or PBMCs.

The CDR3 spans 15 residues. Germline assignment: CDR1 SGHTA and CDR2 FQGTGA. Trimming took 2 bases from V and 4 from J, leaving 13 bases between them. Participant age was roughly 18 to 95 years, and participants resided in fewer than 25 US areas. Participants' reported clinical history set cohort assignment. This table comes from immunoSEQ multiplex PCR, and its TCRdb copy is limited to in-frame clones, with some not included. The sample shows some 340,000 clones, around 83% of them seen only once. The chain couples TRBV7-3 to TRBJ2-3; possible D gene TRBD2, 5 bases. The TCR sequence derives from a woman aged 45-59 years who had recovered from COVID-19. The material sequenced was PBMCs or T cells enriched from blood (not recorded which). The CDR3 spells CASSLLGSVADTQYF. CDR3 coding DNA: TGTGCCAGCAGCTTATTGGGTAGCGTGGCAGATACGCAGTATTTT.